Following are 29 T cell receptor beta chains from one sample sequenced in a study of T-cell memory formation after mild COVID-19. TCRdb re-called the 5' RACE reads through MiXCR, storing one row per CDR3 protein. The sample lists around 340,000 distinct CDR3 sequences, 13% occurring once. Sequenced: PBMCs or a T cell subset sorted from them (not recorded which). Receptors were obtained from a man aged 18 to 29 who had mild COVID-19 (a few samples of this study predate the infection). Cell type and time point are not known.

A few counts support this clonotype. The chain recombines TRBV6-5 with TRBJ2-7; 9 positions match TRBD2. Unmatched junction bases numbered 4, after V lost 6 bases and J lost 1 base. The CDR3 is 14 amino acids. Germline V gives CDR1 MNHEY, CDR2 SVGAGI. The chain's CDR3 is CASSRTSESYEQYF. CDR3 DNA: TGTGCCAGCAGCAGGACTAGCGAGTCCTACGAGCAGTACTTC.

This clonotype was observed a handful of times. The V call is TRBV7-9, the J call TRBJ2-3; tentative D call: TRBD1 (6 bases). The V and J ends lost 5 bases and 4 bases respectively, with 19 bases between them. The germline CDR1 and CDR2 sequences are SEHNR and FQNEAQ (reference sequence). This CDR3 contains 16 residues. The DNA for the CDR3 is TGTGCCAGCAGCCCCTCTGGGGGCGATTGGTCAGATACGCAGTATTTT. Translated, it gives CASSPSGGDWSDTQYF.

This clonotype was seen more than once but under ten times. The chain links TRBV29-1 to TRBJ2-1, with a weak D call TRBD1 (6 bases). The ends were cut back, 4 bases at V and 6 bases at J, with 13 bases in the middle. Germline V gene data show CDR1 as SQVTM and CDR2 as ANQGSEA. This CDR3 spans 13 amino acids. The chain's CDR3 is CSVGQALRNEQFF. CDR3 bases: TGCAGCGTTGGACAGGCTCTCCGCAATGAGCAGTTCTTC.

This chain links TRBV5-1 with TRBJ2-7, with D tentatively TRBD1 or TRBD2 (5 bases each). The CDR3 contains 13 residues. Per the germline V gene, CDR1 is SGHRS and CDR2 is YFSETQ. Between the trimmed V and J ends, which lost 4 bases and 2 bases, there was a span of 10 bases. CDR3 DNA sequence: TGCGCCAGCAGCGTCGGGACCACCTACGAGCAGTACTTC. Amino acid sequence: CASSVGTTYEQYF.

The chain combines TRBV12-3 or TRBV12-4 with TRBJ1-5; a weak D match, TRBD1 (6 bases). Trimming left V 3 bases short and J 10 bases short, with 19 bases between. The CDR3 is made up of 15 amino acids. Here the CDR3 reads CASSLEQGLGKPQHF. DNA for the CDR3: TGTGCCAGCAGTTTGGAACAGGGCCTTGGTAAACCCCAGCATTTT.

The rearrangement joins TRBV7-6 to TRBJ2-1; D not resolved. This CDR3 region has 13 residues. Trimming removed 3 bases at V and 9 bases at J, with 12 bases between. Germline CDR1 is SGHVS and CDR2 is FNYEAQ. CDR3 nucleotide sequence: TGTGCCAGCAGCTTCACGGCAGGTCGTGAGCAGTTCTTC. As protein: CASSFTAGREQFF.

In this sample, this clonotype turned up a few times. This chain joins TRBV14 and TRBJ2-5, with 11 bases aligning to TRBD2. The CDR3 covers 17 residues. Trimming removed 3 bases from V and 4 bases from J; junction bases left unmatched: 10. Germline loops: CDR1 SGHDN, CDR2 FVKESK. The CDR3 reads CASSHVRPSGGRETQYF. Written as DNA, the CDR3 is TGTGCCAGCAGCCACGTGAGACCTAGCGGGGGGAGAGAGACCCAGTACTTC. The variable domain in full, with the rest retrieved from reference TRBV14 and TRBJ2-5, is EAGVTQFPSHSVIEKGQTVTLRCDPISGHDNLYWYRRVMGKEIKFLLHFVKESKQDESGMPNNRFLAERTGGTYSTLKVQPAELEDSGVYFCASSHVRPSGGRETQYFGPGTRLLVL.

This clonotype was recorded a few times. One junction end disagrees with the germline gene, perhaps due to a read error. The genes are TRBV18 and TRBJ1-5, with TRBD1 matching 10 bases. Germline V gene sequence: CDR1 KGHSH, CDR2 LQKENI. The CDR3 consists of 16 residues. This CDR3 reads CASSPPTGQGPQPQRF. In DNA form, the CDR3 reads TGTGCCAGCTCACCACCGACGGGACAGGGGCCTCAGCCCCAGCGTTTT.

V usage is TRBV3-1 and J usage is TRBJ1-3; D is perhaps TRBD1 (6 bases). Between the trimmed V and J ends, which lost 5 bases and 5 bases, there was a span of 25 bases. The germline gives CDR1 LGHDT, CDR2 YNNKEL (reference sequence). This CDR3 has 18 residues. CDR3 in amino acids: CASSYHRFEQGVRNTIYF. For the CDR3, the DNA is TGTGCCAGCAGCTACCATAGATTTGAACAGGGTGTGAGAAACACCATATATTTT. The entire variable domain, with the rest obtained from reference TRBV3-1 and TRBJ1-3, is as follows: DTAVSQTPKYLVTQMGNDKSIKCEQNLGHDTMYWYKQDSKKFLKIMFSYNNKELIINETVPNRFSPKSPDKAHLNLHINSLELGDSAVYFCASSYHRFEQGVRNTIYFGEGSWLTVV.

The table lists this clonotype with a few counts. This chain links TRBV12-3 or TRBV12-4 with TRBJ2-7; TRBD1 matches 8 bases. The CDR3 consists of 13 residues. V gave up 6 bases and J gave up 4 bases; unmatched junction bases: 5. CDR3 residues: CASRGQDKYEQYF. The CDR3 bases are TGTGCCAGCAGGGGACAGGACAAATACGAGCAGTACTTC.

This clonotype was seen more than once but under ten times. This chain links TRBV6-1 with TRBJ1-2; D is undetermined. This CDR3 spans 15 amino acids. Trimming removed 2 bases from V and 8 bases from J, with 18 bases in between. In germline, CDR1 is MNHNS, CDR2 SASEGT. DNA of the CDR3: TGTGCCAGCAGTGAATCCCGGAGCGGGCTTGGGGGCTACACCTTC. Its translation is CASSESRSGLGGYTF.

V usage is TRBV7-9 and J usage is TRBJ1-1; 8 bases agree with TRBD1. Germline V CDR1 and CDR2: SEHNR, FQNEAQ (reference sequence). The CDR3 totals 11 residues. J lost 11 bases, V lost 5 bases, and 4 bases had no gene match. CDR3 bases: TGTGCCAGCAGCCCGGACAGGGACGCTTTCTTT. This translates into CASSPDRDAFF.

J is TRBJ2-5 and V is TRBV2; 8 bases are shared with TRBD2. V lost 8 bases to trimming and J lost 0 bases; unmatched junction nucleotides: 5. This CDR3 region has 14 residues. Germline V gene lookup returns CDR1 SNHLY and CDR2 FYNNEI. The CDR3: CASASGGYQETQYF. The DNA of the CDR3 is TGTGCCAGCGCGTCGGGGGGGTACCAAGAGACCCAGTACTTC.

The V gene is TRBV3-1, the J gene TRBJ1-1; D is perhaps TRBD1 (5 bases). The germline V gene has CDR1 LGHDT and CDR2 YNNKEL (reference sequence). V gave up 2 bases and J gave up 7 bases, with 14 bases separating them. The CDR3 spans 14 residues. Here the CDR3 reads CASSQRGEDGEAFF. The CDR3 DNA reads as TGTGCCAGCAGCCAACGGGGGGAAGATGGTGAAGCTTTCTTT.

As DNA, the CDR3 is TGCAGTGCTAGACCCGGGACGGTGAACACTGAAGCTTTCTTT. It codes for CSARPGTVNTEAFF. V is TRBV20-1 and J is TRBJ1-1; D is perhaps TRBD1 (5 bases). The V and J ends lost 2 bases and 0 bases respectively, with 10 bases between them. Germline CDR1 reads DFQATT; CDR2 reads SNEGSKA (reference sequence). This CDR3 contains 14 residues.

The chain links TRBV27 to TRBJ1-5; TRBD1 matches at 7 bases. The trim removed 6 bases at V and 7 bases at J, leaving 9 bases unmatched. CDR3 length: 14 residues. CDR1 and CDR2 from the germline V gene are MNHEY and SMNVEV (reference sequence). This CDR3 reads CASRKQGIQQPQHF. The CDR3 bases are TGTGCCAGCAGAAAACAGGGGATTCAGCAGCCCCAGCATTTT.

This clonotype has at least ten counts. The CDR3 loop reads CAISDPGLAGPIQETQYF. CDR3 sequence (DNA): TGTGCCATCAGTGACCCGGGACTAGCGGGGCCCATCCAAGAGACCCAGTACTTC. The chain combines TRBV10-3 with TRBJ2-5, with TRBD2 identical over 13 bases. Germline CDR1 reads ENHRY; CDR2 reads SYGVKD. The CDR3 totals 18 residues. With V trimmed by 3 bases and J by 1 base, 8 bases remained unmatched.

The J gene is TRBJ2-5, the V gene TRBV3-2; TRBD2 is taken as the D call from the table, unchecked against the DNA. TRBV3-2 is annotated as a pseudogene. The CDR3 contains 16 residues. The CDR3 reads CASSQERSGYQETQYF. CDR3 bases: TGTGCCAGCAGCCAAGAGAGGAGCGGATACCAAGAGACCCAGTACTTC.

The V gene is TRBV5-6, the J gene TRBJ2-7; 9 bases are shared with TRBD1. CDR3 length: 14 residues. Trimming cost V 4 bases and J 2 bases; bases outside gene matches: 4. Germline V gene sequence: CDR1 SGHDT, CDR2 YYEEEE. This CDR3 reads CASSPGTGTYEQYV. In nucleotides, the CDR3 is TGTGCCAGCAGCCCCGGGACAGGGACCTACGAGCAGTACGTC.

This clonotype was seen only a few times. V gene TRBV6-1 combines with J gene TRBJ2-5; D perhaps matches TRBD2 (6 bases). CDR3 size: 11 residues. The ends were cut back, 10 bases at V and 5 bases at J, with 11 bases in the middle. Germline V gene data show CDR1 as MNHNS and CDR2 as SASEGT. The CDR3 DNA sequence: TGTGCCACCGCCCGGGGGGAGACCCAGTACTTC. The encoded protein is CATARGETQYF.

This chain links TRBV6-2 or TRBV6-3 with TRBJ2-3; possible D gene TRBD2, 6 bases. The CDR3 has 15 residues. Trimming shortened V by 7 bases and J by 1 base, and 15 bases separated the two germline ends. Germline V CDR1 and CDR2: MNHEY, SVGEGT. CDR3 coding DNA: TGTGCCAGCATTCCGGGACTCGCGGGCACAGATACGCAGTATTTT. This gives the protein CASIPGLAGTDTQYF.

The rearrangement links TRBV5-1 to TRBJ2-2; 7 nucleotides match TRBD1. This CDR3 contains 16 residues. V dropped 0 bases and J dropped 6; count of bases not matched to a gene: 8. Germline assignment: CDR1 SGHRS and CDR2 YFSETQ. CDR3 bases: TGCGCCAGCAGCTTGGGACAGGGTCCCGGCGCCGGGGAGCTGTTTTTT. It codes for CASSLGQGPGAGELFF.

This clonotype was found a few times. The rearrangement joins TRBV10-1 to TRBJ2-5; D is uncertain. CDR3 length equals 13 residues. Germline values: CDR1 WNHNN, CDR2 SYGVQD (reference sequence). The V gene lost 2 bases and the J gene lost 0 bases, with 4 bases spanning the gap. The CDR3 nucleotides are TGCGCCAGCAGTGAGCAGTACCAAGAGACCCAGTACTTC. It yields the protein CASSEQYQETQYF.

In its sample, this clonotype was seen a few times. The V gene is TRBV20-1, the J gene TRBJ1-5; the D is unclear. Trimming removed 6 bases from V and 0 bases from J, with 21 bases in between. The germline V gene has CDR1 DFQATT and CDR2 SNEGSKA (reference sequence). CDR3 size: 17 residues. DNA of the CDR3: TGCAGTGCCCAACGAGGGCTTGGGAGGTATAGCAATCAGCCCCAGCATTTT. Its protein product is CSAQRGLGRYSNQPQHF.

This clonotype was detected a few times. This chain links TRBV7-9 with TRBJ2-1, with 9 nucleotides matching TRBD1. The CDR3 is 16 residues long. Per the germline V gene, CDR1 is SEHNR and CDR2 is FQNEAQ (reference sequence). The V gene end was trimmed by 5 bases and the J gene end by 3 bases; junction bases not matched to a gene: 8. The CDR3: CASSPDRTGDYNEQFF. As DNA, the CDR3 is TGTGCCAGCAGCCCCGATCGGACAGGGGACTACAATGAGCAGTTCTTC.

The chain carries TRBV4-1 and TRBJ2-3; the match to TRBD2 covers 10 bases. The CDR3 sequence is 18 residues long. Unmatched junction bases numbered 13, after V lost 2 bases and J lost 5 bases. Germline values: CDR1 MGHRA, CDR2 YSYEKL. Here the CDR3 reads CASSQPLGLAGEGDTQYF. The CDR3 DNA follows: TGCGCCAGCAGCCAACCTCTCGGTCTAGCGGGGGAAGGAGATACGCAGTATTTT.

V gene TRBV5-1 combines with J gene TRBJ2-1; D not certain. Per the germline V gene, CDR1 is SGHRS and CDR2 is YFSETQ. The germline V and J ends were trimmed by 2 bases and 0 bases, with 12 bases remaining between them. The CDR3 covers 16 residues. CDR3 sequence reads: CASSFSEVGSYNEQFF. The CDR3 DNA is TGCGCCAGCAGCTTTTCGGAAGTGGGCTCCTACAATGAGCAGTTCTTC.

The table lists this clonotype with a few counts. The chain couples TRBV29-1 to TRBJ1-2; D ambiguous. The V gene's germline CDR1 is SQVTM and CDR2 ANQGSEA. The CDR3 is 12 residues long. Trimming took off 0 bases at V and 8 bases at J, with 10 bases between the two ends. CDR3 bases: TGCAGCGTTGAAGAGCCCAGTGGGGGCTACACCTTC. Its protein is CSVEEPSGGYTF. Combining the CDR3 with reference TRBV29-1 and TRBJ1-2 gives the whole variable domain SAVISQKPSRDICQRGTSLTIQCQVDSQVTMMFWYRQQPGQSLTLIATANQGSEATYESGFVIDKFPISRPNLTFSTLTVSNMSPEDSSIYLCSVEEPSGGYTFGSGTRLTVV.

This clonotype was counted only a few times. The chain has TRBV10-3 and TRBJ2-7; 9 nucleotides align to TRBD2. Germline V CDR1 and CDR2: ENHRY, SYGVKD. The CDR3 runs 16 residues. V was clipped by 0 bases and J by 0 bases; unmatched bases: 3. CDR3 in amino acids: CAISESPSGDSYEQYV. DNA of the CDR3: TGTGCCATCAGTGAGTCCCCTAGCGGGGACTCCTACGAGCAGTACGTC.